A selection of T cell receptor beta chains follows, all from one sample in a study of T cell repertoires in cytomegalovirus infection. TCRdb reprocessed the reads via MiXCR and lists one record per CDR3 protein. The sample lists fewer than 550,000 distinct CDR3 sequences, roughly 29% occurring once. Input material: PBMCs. The receptors come from a human donor in good health (CMV status not recorded). Some clones in this sample may be carry-over from other donors' samples. Each CDR3 is given with its conserved first and last residue. D genes are given only for firm matches. The size of a clone is reported for some rows only, either as once, few or many, or as a class for expanded clones.

D gene: TRBD2; clone size: -; J gene: TRBJ2-1; V gene: TRBV24-1; CDR3 protein: CATSDSGRGLGNEQFF; CDR3 DNA: TGTGCCACCAGTGATTCGGGGAGGGGACTGGGAAATGAGCAGTTCTTC
D gene: TRBD2; clone size: many; J gene: TRBJ2-1; V gene: TRBV7-2; CDR3 protein: CASSPRSTSGGYNEQFF; CDR3 DNA: TGTGCCAGCAGCCCGAGATCGACTAGCGGGGGGTACAATGAGCAGTTCTTC
D gene: -; clone size: few; J gene: TRBJ1-1; V gene: TRBV6-6; CDR3 protein: CASSNWVLEAFF; CDR3 DNA: TGTGCCAGCAGTAACTGGGTACTTGAAGCTTTCTTT
D gene: -; clone size: few; J gene: TRBJ2-3; V gene: TRBV20-1; CDR3 protein: CSARGPQASASTDTQYF; CDR3 DNA: TGCAGTGCTAGAGGGCCCCAGGCTAGCGCGAGCACAGATACGCAGTATTTT
D gene: -; clone size: -; J gene: TRBJ2-1; V gene: TRBV10-2; CDR3 protein: CASSNFNEQFF; CDR3 DNA: TGCGCCAGCAGCAATTTCAATGAGCAGTTCTTC
D gene: TRBD1; clone size: few; J gene: TRBJ1-5; V gene: TRBV5-6; CDR3 protein: CASSLEGDRGGDQPQHF; CDR3 DNA: TGTGCCAGCAGCTTGGAAGGGGACAGGGGCGGGGATCAGCCCCAGCATTTT
D gene: TRBD1; clone size: many; J gene: TRBJ2-2; V gene: TRBV27; CDR3 protein: CASSGLGQRHTGELFF; CDR3 DNA: TGTGCCAGCAGTGGACTGGGACAGAGGCACACCGGGGAGCTGTTTTTT
D gene: TRBD1; clone size: -; J gene: TRBJ1-1; V gene: TRBV4-2; CDR3 protein: CASSQGPQGMNTEAFF; CDR3 DNA: TGTGCCAGCAGCCAAGGCCCACAGGGGATGAACACTGAAGCTTTCTTT
D gene: -; clone size: few; J gene: TRBJ2-4; V gene: TRBV7-9; CDR3 protein: CASSPTGSKNIQYF; CDR3 DNA: TGTGCCAGCAGCCCAACAGGTTCCAAAAACATTCAGTACTTC
D gene: TRBD2; clone size: few; J gene: TRBJ2-7; V gene: TRBV27; CDR3 protein: CATRTSGRGEQYF; CDR3 DNA: TGTGCCACCCGGACTAGCGGGAGGGGCGAGCAGTACTTC
D gene: -; clone size: few; J gene: TRBJ2-7; V gene: TRBV7-8; CDR3 protein: CASGETYELYF; CDR3 DNA: TGTGCCAGCGGGGAGACGTACGAGCTGTACTTC
D gene: -; clone size: -; J gene: TRBJ2-2; V gene: TRBV5-1; CDR3 protein: CASSLERMNTGELFF; CDR3 DNA: TGCGCCAGCAGCTTAGAGCGGATGAATACCGGGGAGCTGTTTTTT
D gene: TRBD2; clone size: once; J gene: TRBJ2-1; V gene: TRBV10-2; CDR3 protein: CARGSGSSYNEQFF; CDR3 DNA: TGCGCCAGAGGGAGCGGGAGCTCCTACAATGAGCAGTTCTTC
D gene: TRBD1; clone size: many; J gene: TRBJ2-1; V gene: TRBV28; CDR3 protein: CASSRQGSWVNEQFF; CDR3 DNA: TGTGCCAGCAGTCGACAGGGGAGTTGGGTCAATGAGCAGTTCTTC
D gene: -; clone size: many; J gene: TRBJ2-7; V gene: TRBV7-8; CDR3 protein: CASIIGASPGYEQYF; CDR3 DNA: TGTGCCAGCATCATTGGCGCTAGCCCTGGCTACGAGCAGTACTTC
D gene: -; clone size: few; J gene: TRBJ2-3; V gene: TRBV14; CDR3 protein: CASSQDSVWLASDTQYF; CDR3 DNA: TGTGCCAGCAGCCAAGATTCGGTTTGGCTAGCCTCAGATACGCAGTATTTT
D gene: -; clone size: few; J gene: TRBJ1-1; V gene: TRBV6-2/TRBV6-3; CDR3 protein: CASSKLGVEAFF; CDR3 DNA: TGTGCCAGCTCGAAATTGGGGGTTGAAGCTTTCTTT
D gene: TRBD1; clone size: many; J gene: TRBJ2-3; V gene: TRBV7-3; CDR3 protein: CASSLLPLGQGADTQYF; CDR3 DNA: TGTGCCAGCAGCCTACTTCCCCTCGGACAGGGGGCAGATACGCAGTATTTT
D gene: -; clone size: many; J gene: TRBJ1-1; V gene: TRBV7-2; CDR3 protein: CASSRSEHTEAFF; CDR3 DNA: TGTGCCAGCAGCCGAAGCGAGCACACTGAAGCTTTCTTT
D gene: TRBD2; clone size: -; J gene: TRBJ2-4; V gene: TRBV6-1; CDR3 protein: CASSGRLAGVGFVQYF; CDR3 DNA: TGTGCCAGCAGTGGAAGACTAGCGGGAGTTGGTTTCGTTCAGTACTTC
D gene: -; clone size: -; J gene: TRBJ2-2; V gene: TRBV6-2/TRBV6-3; CDR3 protein: CASKPGGQNTGELFF; CDR3 DNA: TGTGCCAGCAAGCCTGGCGGACAGAACACCGGGGAGCTGTTTTTT
D gene: -; clone size: many; J gene: TRBJ1-4; V gene: TRBV7-2; CDR3 protein: CASSPSRLGANEKLFF; CDR3 DNA: TGTGCCAGCAGCCCGAGCCGTTTGGGGGCTAATGAAAAACTGTTTTTT
D gene: -; clone size: few; J gene: TRBJ1-5; V gene: TRBV3-1; CDR3 protein: CASSQNIHTWGQPQHF; CDR3 DNA: TGTGCCAGCAGCCAAAATATCCACACCTGGGGTCAGCCCCAGCATTTT
D gene: -; clone size: -; J gene: TRBJ1-2; V gene: TRBV11-3; CDR3 protein: CASSHGTGNYGYTF; CDR3 DNA: TGTGCCAGCAGCCACGGGACGGGCAACTATGGCTACACCTTC
D gene: TRBD2; clone size: many; J gene: TRBJ2-3; V gene: TRBV11-1; CDR3 protein: CASSSRTSRDTQYF; CDR3 DNA: TGTGCCAGCAGCTCCCGGACTAGTAGAGATACGCAGTATTTT
D gene: TRBD2; clone size: many; J gene: TRBJ2-1; V gene: TRBV6-5; CDR3 protein: CASSYDGTSTYNEQFF; CDR3 DNA: TGTGCCAGCAGTTACGATGGGACTAGTACCTACAATGAGCAGTTCTTC
D gene: -; clone size: -; J gene: TRBJ2-5; V gene: TRBV7-8; CDR3 protein: CASSRLWAGETQYF; CDR3 DNA: TGTGCCAGCAGCCGTCTGTGGGCAGGGGAGACCCAGTACTTC
D gene: -; clone size: few; J gene: TRBJ1-6; V gene: TRBV11-3; CDR3 protein: CASSPTPDNSPLHF; CDR3 DNA: TGTGCCAGCAGCCCTACCCCGGATAATTCACCCCTCCACTTT
D gene: -; clone size: -; J gene: TRBJ1-1; V gene: TRBV4-3; CDR3 protein: CASSQDSRRPVAFF; CDR3 DNA: TGCGCCAGCAGCCAAGATTCCCGAAGGCCTGTAGCTTTCTTT
D gene: -; clone size: -; J gene: TRBJ2-2; V gene: TRBV20-1; CDR3 protein: CSARGPSGLGNTGELFF; CDR3 DNA: TGCAGTGCTAGAGGCCCCAGCGGGCTAGGGAACACCGGGGAGCTGTTTTTT
D gene: TRBD2; clone size: -; J gene: TRBJ2-5; V gene: TRBV6-5; CDR3 protein: CASSYLASGETQYF; CDR3 DNA: TGTGCCAGCAGTTACCTGGCTAGCGGCGAGACCCAGTACTTC
D gene: -; clone size: many; J gene: TRBJ1-2; V gene: TRBV7-9; CDR3 protein: CASSLSRGRGYGYTF; CDR3 DNA: TGTGCCAGCAGCTTATCCAGGGGTCGGGGCTATGGCTACACCTTC
D gene: -; clone size: -; J gene: TRBJ2-2; V gene: TRBV25-1; CDR3 protein: CASSGTGNTGELFF; CDR3 DNA: TGTGCCAGCAGTGGGACGGGGAACACCGGGGAGCTGTTTTTT
D gene: -; clone size: -; J gene: TRBJ1-1; V gene: TRBV6-2/TRBV6-3; CDR3 protein: CASSYLRAGTEASF; CDR3 DNA: TGTGCCAGCAGTTACCTCAGGGCGGGGACTGAAGCTTCCTTT
D gene: -; clone size: -; J gene: TRBJ1-3; V gene: TRBV27; CDR3 protein: CASSLSRGNTIYF; CDR3 DNA: TGTGCCAGCAGTTTGTCGCGTGGAAACACCATATATTTT
D gene: TRBD1; clone size: -; J gene: TRBJ1-3; V gene: TRBV20-1; CDR3 protein: CSASTGDGNTIYF; CDR3 DNA: TGCAGTGCTTCTACAGGGGATGGAAACACCATATATTTT
D gene: TRBD1; clone size: -; J gene: TRBJ1-1; V gene: TRBV10-3; CDR3 protein: CAISESSGQGTNTEAFF; CDR3 DNA: TGTGCCATCAGTGAGTCGTCGGGACAGGGGACAAACACTGAAGCTTTCTTT
D gene: TRBD1; clone size: -; J gene: TRBJ1-1; V gene: TRBV6-2/TRBV6-3; CDR3 protein: CASSNRGDAFF; CDR3 DNA: TGTGCCAGCAGTAACAGGGGTGACGCTTTCTTT
D gene: -; clone size: many; J gene: TRBJ2-6; V gene: TRBV7-2; CDR3 protein: CASSLERAYGANVLTF; CDR3 DNA: TGTGCCAGCAGCTTAGAAAGAGCGTATGGGGCCAACGTCCTGACTTTC
D gene: -; clone size: -; J gene: TRBJ1-2; V gene: TRBV10-3; CDR3 protein: CAISDIQGSDGYTF; CDR3 DNA: TGTGCCATCAGTGACATACAGGGTTCGGATGGCTACACCTTC
D gene: TRBD1; clone size: -; J gene: TRBJ1-1; V gene: TRBV7-9; CDR3 protein: CASRGTGGAEAFF; CDR3 DNA: TGTGCCAGCAGGGGAACAGGGGGCGCTGAGGCTTTCTTT
D gene: -; clone size: few; J gene: TRBJ1-1; V gene: TRBV6-5; CDR3 protein: CASSSSVMNTEAFF; CDR3 DNA: TGTGCCAGCAGTTCTTCTGTAATGAACACTGAAGCTTTCTTT
D gene: TRBD2; clone size: -; J gene: TRBJ2-1; V gene: TRBV7-2; CDR3 protein: CASSLEASGSTYNEQFF; CDR3 DNA: TGTGCCAGCAGCTTAGAGGCTAGCGGGAGCACTTACAATGAGCAGTTCTTC
D gene: -; clone size: few; J gene: TRBJ2-2; V gene: TRBV19; CDR3 protein: CASSMRGLAGELFF; CDR3 DNA: TGTGCCAGTAGTATGAGAGGGCTCGCCGGGGAGCTGTTTTTT
D gene: -; clone size: many; J gene: TRBJ1-5; V gene: TRBV7-2; CDR3 protein: CASSPWGNSNQPQHF; CDR3 DNA: TGTGCCAGCAGCCCTTGGGGGAATAGCAATCAGCCCCAGCATTTT
D gene: -; clone size: -; J gene: TRBJ2-1; V gene: TRBV7-9; CDR3 protein: CASTTSSGAYNEQFF; CDR3 DNA: TGTGCCAGCACCACTAGTTCGGGGGCTTACAATGAGCAGTTCTTC
D gene: TRBD2; clone size: few; J gene: TRBJ2-1; V gene: TRBV4-3; CDR3 protein: CASSQTRGLAGESYNEQFF; CDR3 DNA: TGCGCCAGCAGCCAAACACGGGGACTAGCGGGAGAATCCTACAATGAGCAGTTCTTC
D gene: TRBD2; clone size: few; J gene: TRBJ2-1; V gene: TRBV7-6; CDR3 protein: CASSAQGLAGAGEQFF; CDR3 DNA: TGTGCCAGCAGCGCCCAGGGACTAGCGGGAGCTGGGGAGCAGTTCTTC
D gene: -; clone size: -; J gene: TRBJ1-1; V gene: TRBV5-8; CDR3 protein: CASSTKGGLMNTEAFF; CDR3 DNA: TGTGCCAGCAGCACAAAAGGCGGCCTCATGAACACTGAAGCTTTCTTT
D gene: TRBD2; clone size: -; J gene: TRBJ2-5; V gene: TRBV5-1; CDR3 protein: CASSLVRGLAGGQETQYF; CDR3 DNA: TGCGCCAGCAGCTTGGTCAGGGGACTAGCGGGAGGCCAAGAGACCCAGTACTTC
D gene: -; clone size: -; J gene: TRBJ2-1; V gene: TRBV19; CDR3 protein: CASRPTPWAGEFYEQFF; CDR3 DNA: TGTGCCAGTAGACCGACCCCTTGGGCAGGGGAGTTCTATGAGCAGTTCTTC
D gene: -; clone size: -; J gene: TRBJ2-7; V gene: TRBV20-1; CDR3 protein: CSARDAPYGQQYF; CDR3 DNA: TGCAGTGCTAGAGATGCACCATACGGGCAGCAGTACTTC
D gene: TRBD1; clone size: many; J gene: TRBJ2-6; V gene: TRBV12-3/TRBV12-4; CDR3 protein: CASSLSRGFSSGANVLTF; CDR3 DNA: TGTGCCAGCAGCCTATCCAGGGGGTTTAGCTCTGGGGCCAACGTCCTGACTTTC
D gene: -; clone size: -; J gene: TRBJ1-2; V gene: TRBV7-9; CDR3 protein: CASSPILGVNYGYTF; CDR3 DNA: TGTGCCAGCAGCCCCATTTTGGGAGTTAACTATGGCTACACCTTC
D gene: -; clone size: few; J gene: TRBJ1-1; V gene: TRBV19; CDR3 protein: CASSARQGNTEAFF; CDR3 DNA: TGTGCCAGTAGTGCCCGACAAGGGAACACTGAAGCTTTCTTT
D gene: TRBD1; clone size: few; J gene: TRBJ1-2; V gene: TRBV27; CDR3 protein: CASSEQGPLYGYTF; CDR3 DNA: TGTGCCAGCAGCGAACAGGGGCCGCTCTATGGCTACACCTTC
D gene: -; clone size: few; J gene: TRBJ2-1; V gene: TRBV12-3/TRBV12-4; CDR3 protein: CASSLLASVSNEQFF; CDR3 DNA: TGTGCCAGCAGTTTACTGGCTAGCGTTAGCAATGAGCAGTTCTTC
D gene: TRBD2; clone size: few; J gene: TRBJ2-7; V gene: TRBV28; CDR3 protein: CASRQLSGSRQYEQYF; CDR3 DNA: TGTGCCAGCAGACAATTAAGCGGGAGCAGGCAGTACGAGCAGTACTTC
D gene: -; clone size: few; J gene: TRBJ2-1; V gene: TRBV7-4; CDR3 protein: CASSPRAIEQFF; CDR3 DNA: TGTGCCAGCAGCCCCAGAGCGATAGAGCAGTTCTTC
D gene: -; clone size: once; J gene: TRBJ1-4; V gene: TRBV10-3; CDR3 protein: CATLGVGSNEKLFF; CDR3 DNA: TGTGCCACCCTCGGGGTGGGTTCTAATGAAAAACTGTTTTTT